The rows below give T cell receptor beta chains drawn from one sample of a study of shared clonotypes between healthy human individuals. The data were produced by immunoSEQ multiplex PCR, yet TCRdb's version contains in-frame clones alone and is incomplete. The sample consists of some 2 million clones, 90% to 95% of them appearing once. The sequenced sample was naive CD4+ T cells sorted from blood. These receptors came from a man younger than 35 in good health. Each CDR3 is given with its conserved first and last residue. The order of the fields is J gene, V gene, CDR3 protein.

J: TRBJ2-7; V: TRBV29-1; CDR3: CSVEGPRDRGHYEQYF
J: TRBJ2-3; V: TRBV2; CDR3: CASRAGSTDTQYF
J: TRBJ1-1; V: TRBV29-1; CDR3: CSGRQGDTEAFF
J: TRBJ2-1; V: TRBV2; CDR3: CASSEQEYEQFF
J: TRBJ2-1; V: TRBV2; CDR3: CASSERLGVINEQFF
J: TRBJ2-3; V: TRBV5-1; CDR3: CASTREGGLTDTQYF
J: TRBJ2-3; V: TRBV7-2; CDR3: CASSFRERYSTDTQYF
J: TRBJ2-7; V: TRBV5-5; CDR3: CASSPIQAFSYEQYF
J: TRBJ2-5; V: TRBV11-2; CDR3: CASSLQGLAGKTQYF
J: TRBJ1-2; V: TRBV9; CDR3: CASSVVPGGTGPYTF
J: TRBJ2-3; V: TRBV7-9; CDR3: CASSLGGLAGTDTQYF
J: TRBJ2-7; V: TRBV5-6; CDR3: CASSRTGRYEQYF
J: TRBJ2-5; V: TRBV6-1; CDR3: CASSVGTMGAQYF
J: TRBJ1-5; V: TRBV7-2; CDR3: CASSPRPGTGLVDF
J: TRBJ2-5; V: TRBV6-5; CDR3: CASTKTGEGTQYF
J: TRBJ1-5; V: TRBV7-2; CDR3: CASSLAGLPGQGKHF
J: TRBJ2-3; V: TRBV11-2; CDR3: CASRLTSGGPDTQYF
J: TRBJ2-2; V: TRBV18; CDR3: CASSPGTGNTGELFF
J: TRBJ1-6; V: TRBV27; CDR3: CASRTQGSSYNSPLHF
J: TRBJ1-1; V: TRBV20-1; CDR3: CSAYRGTEAFF
J: TRBJ1-5; V: TRBV30; CDR3: CAWGDSNQPQHF
J: TRBJ2-5; V: TRBV10-3; CDR3: CAISGRGETQYF
J: TRBJ2-1; V: TRBV11-3; CDR3: CASSPGLAGTTEQFF
J: TRBJ1-6; V: TRBV6-5; CDR3: CASSSRTGRFYF
J: TRBJ1-2; V: TRBV5-1; CDR3: CASSLASGSGYTF
J: TRBJ2-1; V: TRBV18; CDR3: CASSPITGGSYNEQFF
J: TRBJ2-7; V: TRBV7-2; CDR3: CASRTGTGGPGGYYEQYF
J: TRBJ2-7; V: TRBV10-1; CDR3: CASSDRVPQYEQYF
J: TRBJ1-1; V: TRBV19; CDR3: CASRRTVSITEAFF
J: TRBJ2-4; V: TRBV21-1; CDR3: CARPVAKNIQYF
J: TRBJ2-7; V: TRBV5-8; CDR3: CASSFPGLAGVVEQYF
J: TRBJ2-7; V: TRBV28; CDR3: CASRGRHPAYEQYF
J: TRBJ1-4; V: TRBV6-5; CDR3: CASSRGRNNEKLFF
J: TRBJ2-5; V: TRBV4-1; CDR3: CASSQAPTSGGAWETQYF
J: TRBJ1-6; V: TRBV5-4; CDR3: CASSLRQGPLPSYNSPLHF
J: TRBJ2-7; V: TRBV7-7; CDR3: CASSPLTGGTTEQYF
J: TRBJ2-7; V: TRBV7-8; CDR3: CASSWSQGSYEQYF
J: TRBJ2-3; V: TRBV5-6; CDR3: CASSWTPRGGWGTDTQYF
J: TRBJ1-4; V: TRBV6-5; CDR3: CASRKDRLNEKLFF
J: TRBJ1-6; V: TRBV18; CDR3: CASSPPGSPNSPLHF
J: TRBJ2-1; V: TRBV5-1; CDR3: CASSLIAATGGAYNEQFF
J: TRBJ2-7; V: TRBV11-2; CDR3: CASSLAPGGTYEQYF